This TCR beta chain was sequenced during a study of cytomegalovirus exposure and HLA in healthy donors. The CDR3 totals 16 residues. Germline-derived CDR1 and CDR2 are SGHDN and FVKESK. V lost 1 base and J 0 bases, leaving 10 bases between the germline ends. 60 Vbeta and 13 Jbeta primers were used in PCR. Assay: immunoSEQ multiplex PCR; the TCRdb copy retains only in-frame clones and omits some. The sample contains approximately 130,000 clones, around 83% of which appear only once. The TCR sequence derives from a woman younger than 45 in good health and CMV-seropositive. Sequencing input: PBMCs. The chain recombines TRBV14 with TRBJ2-4, with D possibly matching TRBD1 (6 bases). CDR3 nucleotide sequence: TGTGCCAGCAGCCAAGCGGGGACACTAGCCAAAAACATTCAGTACTTC. Its translation is CASSQAGTLAKNIQYF.